This passage covers 5 T cell receptor beta chains from one sample sequenced in a study of blood T cell repertoires in COVID-19. Measured with immunoSEQ multiplex PCR; TCRdb has only the in-frame clones, and not every one. The table shows some 200,000 clones, with roughly 87% occurring only once. The sequenced sample consisted of peripheral blood. The receptors were gathered from a young woman who had recovered from COVID-19.

This clone has a single count. The chain has TRBV28 and TRBJ2-7; TRBD1 matches 7 bases. This CDR3 comprises 14 residues. Germline V gives CDR1 MDHEN, CDR2 SYDVKM. The trim removed 3 bases at V and 0 bases at J, leaving 2 bases unmatched. The CDR3 loop reads CASSFGTASYEQYF. CDR3 nucleotide sequence: TGTGCCAGCAGTTTCGGGACAGCCTCCTACGAGCAGTACTTC.

J is TRBJ2-1 and V is TRBV7-7; 9 positions agree with TRBD2. Germline CDR1 reads SSHAT; CDR2 reads FNYEAQ (reference sequence). The CDR3 has 13 residues. V was pared by 5 bases and J by 10 bases, with 6 bases of the junction left unmatched. CDR3 DNA: TGTGCCAGCAGCGCGATAGCGGGAGACGAGCAGTTCTTC. This sequence encodes CASSAIAGDEQFF.

This chain joins TRBV12-3 or TRBV12-4 and TRBJ2-7, with D possibly matching TRBD2 (5 bases). Trimming removed 5 bases from V and 7 bases from J, with 9 bases in between. The CDR3 consists of 11 residues. CDR3 residues: CASSVREEQYF. CDR3 DNA sequence: TGTGCCAGCAGTGTTAGGGAGGAGCAGTACTTC.

The rearrangement uses TRBV5-4 and TRBJ2-1; a weak D match, TRBD1 (6 bases). The CDR3 spans 13 residues. CDR1 SGHNT and CDR2 YYREEE come from the germline V gene (reference sequence). Trimming shortened V by 8 bases and J by 4 bases, and 13 bases separated the two germline ends. CDR3: CASTGTNYNEQFF. The CDR3 DNA reads as TGTGCCAGTACCGGGACAAATTACAATGAGCAGTTCTTC.

The chain recombines TRBV9 with TRBJ1-3; 10 bases align to TRBD1. V lost 4 bases to trimming and J lost 0 bases; unmatched junction nucleotides: 7. Germline V gene lookup returns CDR1 SGDLS and CDR2 YYNGEE. The CDR3 spans 17 residues. The CDR3 sequence is CASSFRDRGLSGNTIYF. In nucleotides, the CDR3 is TGTGCCAGCAGCTTCAGGGACAGGGGCCTCTCTGGAAACACCATATATTTT.